One and the same sample provided the 18 T cell receptor beta chains below, sequenced in a study of control samples from healthy donors and cancer patients. Only in-frame clones appear in the TCRdb table, and some are missing; sequencing was by immunoSEQ multiplex PCR. The sample lists 150,000 to 200,000 clones, approximately 90% seen once, with 12% in the top ten. The sequenced sample was blood. Source of these receptors: a man aged 25 to 45 in good health.

This chain links TRBV5-1 with TRBJ1-4; D gene unclear. The CDR3 spans 14 residues. Per the germline V gene, CDR1 is SGHRS and CDR2 is YFSETQ. With 4 bases removed from V and 11 bases from J, the gap between germline ends came to 18 bases. The CDR3 nucleotides read TGCGCCAGCAGCCGCATAGGGCAAACGGAGAAACTGTTTTTT. This encodes CASSRIGQTEKLFF.

The chain uses TRBV3-1 (or the pseudogene TRBV3-2) and TRBJ2-1; D might be TRBD2 (7 bases). The germline V and J ends were trimmed by 5 bases and 2 bases, with 13 bases remaining between them. Looked up from germline, CDR1 is LGHDT and CDR2 is YNNKEL (reference sequence). The CDR3 is made up of 15 amino acids. The CDR3 region is CASSVGGGPYNEQFF. In DNA form, the CDR3 reads TGTGCCAGCAGCGTAGGGGGGGGCCCCTACAATGAGCAGTTCTTC.

This chain connects TRBV30 to TRBJ2-3; either TRBD1 or TRBD2 may supply D (5 bases each). V was shortened by 2 bases and J by 4 bases, with 13 bases between the two germline ends. The germline gives CDR1 GTSNPN, CDR2 SVGIG (reference sequence). The CDR3 loop spans 14 amino acids. The DNA of the CDR3 is TGTGCCTGGAGTAGGTCAGGGAGATCAGATACGCAGTATTTT. Amino acid sequence: CAWSRSGRSDTQYF.

The J gene is TRBJ2-2, the V gene TRBV6-1; D call uncertain. V was shortened by 2 bases and J by 3 bases, with 7 bases between the two germline ends. The germline V gene has CDR1 MNHNS and CDR2 SASEGT. This CDR3 has 14 residues. The CDR3 here is CASSEQRYTGELFF. The CDR3 bases are TGTGCCAGCAGTGAACAGAGATACACCGGGGAGCTGTTTTTT.

V gene TRBV5-1 combines with J gene TRBJ2-2, with TRBD2 matching over 11 bases. With 5 bases clipped from V and 8 bases from J, the junction kept 11 bases outside the gene matches. The germline V gene has CDR1 SGHRS and CDR2 YFSETQ. The CDR3 is made up of 16 amino acids. CDR3 DNA sequence: TGCGCCAGCAGGCCCTCACTAGCGGGGGAATCGGGGGAGCTGTTTTTT. It yields the protein CASRPSLAGESGELFF.

The V gene is TRBV10-1, the J gene TRBJ2-4; D is uncertain. The germline CDR1 and CDR2 sequences are WNHNN and SYGVQD (reference sequence). The V and J ends lost 4 bases and 3 bases respectively, with 13 bases between them. CDR3 size: 15 residues. This CDR3 is CASSAPPWGKNIQYF. Written as DNA, the CDR3 is TGCGCCAGCAGTGCCCCTCCGTGGGGCAAAAACATTCAGTACTTC.

The table lists this clone with a count of one. The chain combines TRBV7-9 with TRBJ1-4, with unresolved D. This CDR3 has 14 residues. Germline V gene sequence: CDR1 SEHNR, CDR2 FQNEAQ (reference sequence). Trimming pared 5 bases from V and 4 bases from J, leaving 11 bases between. The CDR3 loop is CASSLKPINEKLFF. Written as DNA, the CDR3 is TGTGCCAGCAGCCTTAAACCCATTAATGAAAAACTGTTTTTT.

This chain uses TRBV27 with TRBJ2-7; 7 bases fit TRBD2. V lost 5 bases and J lost 4; bases outside the gene matches: 8. The length of the CDR3 is 14 residues. Per germline, CDR1 MNHEY and CDR2 SMNVEV (reference sequence). The chain's CDR3 is CASSDKAGGYEQYF. The CDR3 region has the DNA TGTGCCAGCAGTGACAAGGCCGGGGGGTACGAGCAGTACTTC.

The CDR3 nucleotides are TGTGCCAGCAGTGAAGCCGTTGTTTCTTACCGGACTAATAGCAATCAGCCCCAGCATTTT. Translated: CASSEAVVSYRTNSNQPQHF. V gene TRBV6-1 combines with J gene TRBJ1-5; D call uncertain. The CDR3 runs 20 residues. Per the germline V gene, CDR1 is MNHNS and CDR2 is SASEGT. The V end lost 0 bases, the J end lost 0 bases, and 21 bases lay between the germline ends.

The CDR3 coding sequence is TGTGCCAGCAGCTGGAGGGACAGGGGACGTAATGAGCAGTTCTTC. Protein: CASSWRDRGRNEQFF. This chain joins TRBV5-4 and TRBJ2-1; 10 bases match TRBD1. Per germline, CDR1 SGHNT and CDR2 YYREEE (reference sequence). V lost 3 bases, J lost 7 bases, and 7 bases stayed unmatched. The CDR3 is 15 amino acids.

The chain carries TRBV5-6 and TRBJ1-5, with D uncertain. The V end was cut by 5 bases, the J end by 1 base, with 10 bases between. The germline V gene has CDR1 SGHDT and CDR2 YYEEEE. The CDR3 has 14 residues. The CDR3 sequence is CASSLSGSNQPQHF. The CDR3 bases are TGTGCCAGCAGTTTAAGCGGGAGCAATCAGCCCCAGCATTTT.

This chain joins TRBV12-3 or TRBV12-4 and TRBJ1-1; D might be TRBD1 (5 bases). Trimming took 3 bases from V and 11 from J, leaving 13 bases between them. The CDR3 length is 12 residues. The CDR3 is CASSLGEGAAFF. The CDR3 nucleotides are TGTGCCAGCAGTTTGGGTGAAGGGGCGGCTTTCTTT.

The chain links TRBV27 to TRBJ2-7; 10 nucleotides align to TRBD1. V lost 4 bases and J lost 4; bases outside the gene matches: 4. The CDR3 extends over 14 amino acids. Germline values: CDR1 MNHEY, CDR2 SMNVEV (reference sequence). CDR3 DNA sequence: TGTGCCAGCAGTTCCCGGGACAGGGGATACGAGCAGTACTTC. Its protein is CASSSRDRGYEQYF.

V is TRBV9 and J is TRBJ2-1, with D possibly TRBD1 on 6 matching bases. V lost 3 bases, J lost 5 bases, and 18 bases lay in between. The CDR3 loop spans 16 amino acids. CDR1 SGDLS and CDR2 YYNGEE come from the germline V gene. The CDR3 DNA reads TGTGCCAGCAGCGCATCTACAGGGAAGCAGCACAATGAGCAGTTCTTC. Protein sequence: CASSASTGKQHNEQFF.

In this sample, this clone turned up once. V and J are TRBV6-1 and TRBJ1-5; D is undetermined. With 1 base removed from V and 11 bases from J, the gap between germline ends came to 6 bases. This CDR3 comprises 11 residues. Germline V gene sequence: CDR1 MNHNS, CDR2 SASEGT. DNA of the CDR3: TGTGCCAGCAGTGAAGGGGTGGCCCAGCATTTT. It encodes CASSEGVAQHF.

The chain has TRBV29-1 and TRBJ1-1; tentatively, D is TRBD1 (5 bases). The CDR3 runs to 15 residues. The ends were cut back, 0 bases at V and 4 bases at J, with 15 bases in the middle. Germline assignment: CDR1 SQVTM and CDR2 ANQGSEA. This CDR3 reads CSVEDLGVGGTEAFF. The CDR3 DNA sequence: TGCAGCGTTGAAGATCTGGGGGTGGGTGGCACTGAAGCTTTCTTT.

The rearrangement joins TRBV5-1 to TRBJ1-3; D uncertain. The CDR3 extends over 12 amino acids. V was cut by 4 bases and J by 4 bases, with 6 bases left in between. From germline, CDR1 is SGHRS and CDR2 YFSETQ. As DNA, the CDR3 is TGCGCCAGCAGCCCGGAGGGAAACACCATATATTTT. It specifies CASSPEGNTIYF.

This clone appeared a single time. J is TRBJ2-1 and V is TRBV7-9; 7 nucleotides match TRBD1. Germline values: CDR1 SEHNR, CDR2 FQNEAQ (reference sequence). With 5 bases clipped from V and 2 bases from J, the junction kept 6 bases outside the gene matches. This CDR3 is built from 15 residues. CDR3 sequence: CASSHRDRAYNEQFF. The DNA for the CDR3 is TGTGCCAGCAGCCACCGGGACAGAGCCTACAATGAGCAGTTCTTC.